The clone carrying this T cell receptor beta chain turned up a few times. Germline assignment: CDR1 MDHEN and CDR2 SYDVKM. CDR3 length: 13 amino acids. V lost 7 bases, J lost 5 bases, and 8 bases stayed unmatched. PCR employed 60 Vbeta and 13 Jbeta primers. The assay was immunoSEQ multiplex PCR, and TCRdb's table has in-frame clones only and misses some. The sample carries about 120,000 clones, around 10% recorded once. In nominal health when sampled, donors likely had unrecorded immune exposures nonetheless. This record comes from a study of cytomegalovirus exposure and HLA in healthy donors. Study overall: Earlier, almost 120 million unique TCR beta sequences were recovered from about 200 million T cells by an analysis.

The sequenced material came from PBMCs. This chain joins TRBV28 and TRBJ2-7; 7 positions agree with TRBD2. The sequence was obtained from a man aged 25 to 40 in good health and CMV-seronegative. As DNA, the CDR3 is TGTGCCAGCAAGAGGCGGGGGAGCAACGAGCAGTACTTC. Protein sequence: CASKRRGSNEQYF.